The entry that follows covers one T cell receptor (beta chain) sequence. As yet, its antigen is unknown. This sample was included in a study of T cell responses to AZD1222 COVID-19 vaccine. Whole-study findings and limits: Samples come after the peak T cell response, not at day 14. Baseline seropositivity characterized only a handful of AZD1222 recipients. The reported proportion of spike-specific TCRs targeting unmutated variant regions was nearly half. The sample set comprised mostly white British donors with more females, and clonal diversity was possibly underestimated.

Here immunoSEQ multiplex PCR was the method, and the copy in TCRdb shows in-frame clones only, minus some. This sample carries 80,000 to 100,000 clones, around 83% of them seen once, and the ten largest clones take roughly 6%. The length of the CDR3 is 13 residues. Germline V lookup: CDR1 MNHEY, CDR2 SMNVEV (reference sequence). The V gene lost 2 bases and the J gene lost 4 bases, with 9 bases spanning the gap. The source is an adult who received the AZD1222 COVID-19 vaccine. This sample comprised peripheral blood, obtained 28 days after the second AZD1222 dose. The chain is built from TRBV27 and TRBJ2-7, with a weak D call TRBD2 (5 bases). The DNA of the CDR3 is TGTGCCAGCAGTTTAAGTGGGAGATACGAGCAGTACTTC. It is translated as CASSLSGRYEQYF.